This is a list of T cell receptor beta chains from one sample in a study of blood T cells in healthy people across ages. TCRdb reprocessed the 5' RACE reads via MiXCR and lists one record per CDR3 protein. This sample has fewer than 900,000 distinct CDR3 sequences, with roughly 44% found just once. Material: blood. These receptors came from a woman between 55 and 75 years old in good health. Both conserved end residues are part of each CDR3. The D gene is left open where the match is weak. Size is omitted from some rows. Given values are once, few, many or a class for expanded clones.

d_call j_call clone_size v_call cdr3_aa cdr3_nt
- TRBJ1-5 few TRBV3-1 CASSHHRALESNLPQHF TGTGCCAGCAGCCACCACCGGGCCCTAGAGAGCAATCTGCCCCAGCATTTT
TRBD1 TRBJ2-7 few TRBV20-1 CSAVDRGAAYF TGCAGTGCCGTTGACAGGGGCGCCGCGTACTTC
TRBD1 TRBJ1-2 - TRBV6-5 CASSPGQGRRYGYTF TGTGCCAGCAGTCCCGGACAGGGTCGCCGCTATGGCTACACCTTC
TRBD1 TRBJ1-2 - TRBV2 CASSPGTEGFRYTF TGTGCCAGCAGTCCCGGGACAGAGGGTTTTCGCTACACCTTC
TRBD1 TRBJ2-1 - TRBV12-5 CASGDGTGNGEQFF TGTGCTAGTGGTGATGGGACAGGGAACGGTGAGCAGTTCTTC
TRBD2 TRBJ2-1 - TRBV3-1 CASSPSGSFQETQFF TGTGCCAGCAGCCCTAGCGGGAGTTTCCAAGAGACCCAGTTCTTC
TRBD2 TRBJ2-6 once TRBV3-1 CASSLTEGLAGGLSSGANVLTF TGTGCCAGCAGCCTTACCGAGGGACTAGCGGGAGGGCTAAGCTCTGGGGCCAACGTCCTGACTTTC
TRBD1 TRBJ1-4 - TRBV20-1 CSANDRGGEKLFF TGCAGTGCTAATGACAGGGGAGGTGAAAAACTGTTTTTT
- TRBJ1-5 - TRBV7-3 CASRISGVSNQPQHF TGTGCCAGCAGGATCTCAGGGGTTAGCAATCAGCCCCAGCATTTT
TRBD1 TRBJ2-2 - TRBV2 CASTQGAGNTGELFF TGTGCCAGCACTCAGGGGGCAGGGAACACCGGGGAGCTGTTTTTT
- TRBJ1-1 - TRBV20-1 CSVRQGLNTEAFF TGCAGTGTCCGGCAGGGACTGAACACTGAAGCTTTCTTT
- TRBJ2-3 - TRBV10-3 CAISAAADDTQYF TGTGCCATCAGTGCCGCAGCGGACGATACGCAGTATTTT
- TRBJ2-1 - TRBV29-1 CSVEGTRGSYNEQFF TGCAGCGTTGAAGGTACAAGGGGATCCTACAATGAGCAGTTCTTC
- TRBJ2-3 many TRBV5-1 CASSSREDTQYF TGCGCCAGCAGCTCACGGGAGGATACGCAGTATTTT
- TRBJ1-1 few TRBV20-1 CSARDVTSGTEAFF TGCAGTGCTAGAGATGTAACCAGTGGAACTGAAGCTTTCTTT
TRBD2 TRBJ2-5 - TRBV9 CASSARLAGETQYF TGTGCCAGCAGCGCCCGACTAGCGGGAGAGACCCAGTACTTC
- TRBJ1-1 - TRBV7-9 CASSLWTGGDSEAFF TGTGCCAGCAGCTTATGGACGGGAGGGGACTCTGAAGCTTTCTTT
- TRBJ2-7 - TRBV14 CASSHWDKVSYEQYF TGTGCCAGCAGCCATTGGGACAAAGTCTCCTACGAGCAGTACTTC
TRBD2 TRBJ2-1 - TRBV2 CASRLAGGMSEQFF TGTGCCAGCAGACTAGCGGGAGGAATGAGTGAGCAGTTCTTC
TRBD2 TRBJ2-3 few TRBV28 CASSSSGYTQYF TGTGCCAGCAGTTCTAGCGGGTATACGCAGTATTTT
- TRBJ2-1 few TRBV7-9 CASSLVGGATHHYNEQFF TGTGCCAGCAGCTTAGTTGGGGGGGCGACCCACCATTACAATGAGCAGTTCTTC
TRBD2 TRBJ2-5 once TRBV11-2 CASSPLVSSGGYF TGTGCCAGCAGCCCTCTGGTCTCTAGCGGGGGGTACTTC
- TRBJ2-1 - TRBV20-1 CSAPRGAHNEQFF TGCAGTGCGCCTAGAGGGGCCCACAATGAGCAGTTCTTC
- TRBJ2-3 - TRBV20-1 CSATSSTGITDTQYF TGCAGTGCTACATCAAGTACAGGGATAACAGATACGCAGTATTTT
- TRBJ2-1 few TRBV20-1 CSASAGLEQFF TGCAGTGCTAGTGCGGGTCTGGAGCAGTTCTTC
TRBD1 TRBJ2-7 few TRBV5-1 CTSSSPGQGADEQYF TGCACCAGCAGCTCCCCGGGACAGGGGGCCGACGAGCAGTACTTC
TRBD1 TRBJ1-6 once TRBV7-2 CASKSRTGDSPLHF TGTGCCAGCAAATCTAGGACAGGGGACTCACCCCTCCACTTT
- TRBJ1-1 once TRBV7-2 CASSLSRANTEAFF TGTGCCAGCAGCTTATCGAGGGCGAACACTGAAGCTTTCTTT
TRBD1 TRBJ1-2 - TRBV28 CASRTGAANYGYTF TGTGCCAGCAGGACAGGGGCAGCTAACTATGGCTACACCTTC
- TRBJ2-6 many TRBV7-2 CASSLPSGANVLTF TGTGCCAGCAGCCTCCCTTCTGGGGCCAACGTCCTGACTTTC
TRBD1 TRBJ2-3 few TRBV29-1 CSGTGETDTQYF TGCAGCGGCACAGGGGAAACAGATACGCAGTATTTT
TRBD2 TRBJ2-1 - TRBV3-1 CASSQGLAVINEQFF TGTGCCAGCAGCCAAGGACTAGCGGTCATCAATGAGCAGTTCTTC
- TRBJ2-1 - TRBV29-1 CSAFEGSGNEQFF TGCAGCGCCTTTGAAGGGTCCGGGAATGAGCAGTTCTTC
TRBD2 TRBJ2-3 - TRBV9 CASSVGGLAGATDTQYF TGTGCCAGCAGCGTAGGCGGACTAGCGGGGGCCACAGATACGCAGTATTTT
- TRBJ2-1 - TRBV3-1 CASSQGRSANSYNEQLF TGTGCCAGCAGCCAAGGTCGTTCGGCAAACTCCTACAATGAGCAGTTATTC
TRBD2 TRBJ2-3 - TRBV3-1 CASSQGTSGPTDTQYF TGTGCCAGCAGCCAAGGGACTAGCGGGCCTACAGATACGCAGTATTTT
- TRBJ2-5 - TRBV7-2 CASSLGGGLETQYF TGTGCCAGCAGCTTAGGTGGCGGGTTGGAGACCCAGTACTTC
- TRBJ1-5 - TRBV18 CASSPLVTSLGDQPQHF TGTGCCAGCTCACCACTGGTCACTAGCCTCGGGGATCAGCCCCAGCATTTT
TRBD1 TRBJ1-4 - TRBV10-3 CAISESGQNNEKLFF TGTGCCATCAGTGAATCGGGACAGAATAATGAAAAACTGTTTTTT
- TRBJ1-1 - TRBV20-1 CSARSGTVIMNTEAFF TGCAGTGCTAGGTCTGGGACGGTGATCATGAACACTGAAGCTTTCTTT
- TRBJ1-4 - TRBV6-2/TRBV6-3 CASSYGGGWDEKLFF TGTGCCAGCAGTTACGGCGGCGGATGGGATGAAAAACTGTTTTTT
TRBD1 TRBJ2-7 - TRBV20-1 CSAPDRGPTYEQYF TGCAGTGCTCCCGACAGGGGGCCCACCTACGAGCAGTACTTC
- TRBJ2-7 - TRBV20-1 CSVRDGGQGSYEQYF TGCAGTGTTAGAGACGGAGGGCAGGGCTCCTACGAGCAGTACTTC
TRBD1 TRBJ1-2 - TRBV24-1 CATSDTDRPSLYGYTF TGTGCCACCAGTGATACGGACAGGCCTTCCCTCTATGGCTACACCTTC
TRBD1 TRBJ2-7 few TRBV25-1 CASSALSGQGAGQYF TGTGCCAGCAGTGCCCTCTCGGGACAGGGGGCCGGGCAGTACTTC
- TRBJ2-7 few TRBV30 CAWQGNEQYF TGTGCCTGGCAGGGGAACGAGCAGTACTTC
TRBD1 TRBJ2-4 - TRBV10-3 CAISEPLQGEQYF TGTGCCATCAGTGAGCCCCTTCAGGGGGAGCAGTACTTC
- TRBJ2-7 few TRBV5-6 CASSVRQAPHEQYF TGTGCCAGCAGCGTGCGACAGGCTCCGCACGAGCAGTACTTC
- TRBJ2-5 - TRBV21-1 CASNEAPSGLAGEGSYNEQYF TGTGCCAGTAATGAGGCCCCCTCGGGACTAGCGGGAGAGGGCTCCTACAATGAGCAGTACTTC
- TRBJ1-5 few TRBV6-2/TRBV6-3 CASKDSLNQPQHF TGTGCCAGCAAGGACAGTCTCAATCAGCCCCAGCATTTT
- TRBJ2-7 - TRBV6-5 CAAHDTEEYEQYF TGTGCCGCCCACGACACCGAGGAATACGAGCAGTACTTC
TRBD2 TRBJ2-7 - TRBV7-2 CASSLRSVFAGEEAYEQYF TGTGCCAGCAGCTTAAGAAGTGTCTTCGCGGGAGAAGAGGCCTACGAGCAGTACTTC
- TRBJ1-5 - TRBV2 CASSDWAARSNQPQHF TGTGCCAGCAGTGACTGGGCGGCTCGGAGCAATCAGCCCCAGCATTTT
- TRBJ1-5 few TRBV5-1 CASSPGTTGSNQPQHF TGCGCCAGCAGCCCAGGGACCACAGGGAGCAATCAGCCCCAGCATTTT